The source of this TCR beta chain is a study of blood T cell repertoires in COVID-19. Study information: Samples came from the United States, Italy and Spain, spanning acute and convalescent COVID-19. From T cells, B-cell-depleted T cells, or PBMCs came the material, which was cDNA or gDNA.

Per the original methods: From reference gene primer amplification, estimates of nucleated cell counts were derived. Here immunoSEQ multiplex PCR was the method, and the copy in TCRdb shows in-frame clones only, minus some. For V, J and clone size, that table is used; D and trimming come from the DNA. The data show some 130,000 clones, with around three quarters seen just once and approximately 11% held by the top ten. V lost 0 bases to trimming and J lost 8 bases; unmatched junction nucleotides: 1. This CDR3 contains 12 residues. From germline, CDR1 is SGHRS and CDR2 YFSETQ. This chain uses TRBV5-1 with TRBJ1-1; 7 nucleotides match TRBD1. This clonotype was sampled from a human donor in a cohort sampled during active COVID-19. The sequenced sample was peripheral blood. CDR3 loop: CASSLGGQEAFF. The CDR3 bases are TGCGCCAGCAGCTTGGGGGGACAGGAAGCTTTCTTT.